The next 2 T cell receptor beta chains were all read from a single sample in a study of T cells in narcolepsy. Produced via immunoSEQ multiplex PCR; TCRdb's table is partial and in-frame only. The data show fewer than 40,000 clones, roughly 86% seen once. What was sequenced was memory (CD45RA-) CD4+ T cells from blood. The receptor source for this set is a human donor in good health.

V and J are TRBV10-3 and TRBJ2-5; 12 nucleotides match TRBD1. From germline, CDR1 is ENHRY and CDR2 SYGVKD. Trimming took 3 bases from V and 5 from J; bases not matched to a gene: 7. The CDR3 totals 16 residues. CDR3 residues: CAISDPGTGGLETQYF. The CDR3 DNA follows: TGTGCCATCAGTGACCCCGGGACAGGGGGCTTGGAGACCCAGTACTTC.

The table lists this clone with a few counts. The V call is TRBV25-1, the J call TRBJ2-2; the D is unclear. The V end lost 6 bases, the J end lost 1 base, and 6 bases lay between the germline ends. Germline CDR1 is MGHDK and CDR2 is SYGVNS. There are 13 residues in the CDR3. This chain's CDR3 is CASSRQNTGELFF. CDR3 bases: TGTGCCAGCAGCAGACAGAACACCGGGGAGCTGTTTTTT.